A selection of T cell receptor beta chains follows, all from one sample in a study of technical replicates of blood from four donors. TCRdb keeps only in-frame clones here, not all; method: immunoSEQ multiplex PCR. Of about 80,000 clones in the sample, roughly 94% were seen once. The sample comprised T cells isolated from PBMCs. The receptors here all came from a human donor in good health. Each CDR3 is given with its conserved first and last residue. A D gene is named only where the DNA matches it firmly. Clone size is not always given. Where it is, it says once, few, many or a class for expanded clones.

TRBV11-3	TRBJ2-7	TRBD2	-	CASSSGLAGLYEQYF	TGTGCCAGCAGCTCGGGACTAGCGGGACTCTACGAGCAGTACTTC
TRBV28	TRBJ1-2	-	-	CASSPRTAHGYTF	TGTGCCAGCAGTCCTCGGACAGCTCATGGCTACACCTTC
TRBV30	TRBJ2-7	-	-	CATEPSVSYEQYF	TGTGCCACTGAGCCTAGCGTATCCTACGAGCAGTACTTC
TRBV4-3	TRBJ2-6	TRBD2	-	CASSQDLAGGAGANVLTF	TGCGCCAGCAGCCAAGACCTCGCGGGAGGCGCTGGGGCCAACGTCCTGACTTTC
TRBV11-2	TRBJ2-1	TRBD2	-	CASSSSYPSGSINEQFF	TGTGCCAGCAGCTCATCATATCCTAGCGGGAGTATAAATGAGCAGTTCTTC
TRBV10-3	TRBJ2-7	-	-	CAIPGDPSSYEQYF	TGTGCCATACCAGGGGACCCGAGCTCCTACGAGCAGTACTTC
TRBV6-5	TRBJ2-7	-	-	CASSSRDTAYEQYF	TGTGCCAGCAGTTCCCGGGACACAGCCTACGAGCAGTACTTC
TRBV28	TRBJ1-5	TRBD1	-	CASSFFPGGSQPQHF	TGTGCCAGCAGTTTCTTTCCAGGGGGCAGTCAGCCCCAGCATTTT
TRBV11-2	TRBJ1-1	-	once	CASGQNTEAFF	TGTGCCAGCGGACAGAACACTGAAGCTTTCTTT
TRBV15	TRBJ1-1	TRBD1	-	CATHTGGGTEAFF	TGTGCCACCCACACAGGGGGGGGCACTGAAGCTTTCTTT
TRBV6-4	TRBJ2-2	TRBD1	-	CASRRQGTTGELFF	TGTGCCAGCAGACGACAGGGGACCACCGGGGAGCTGTTTTTT
TRBV7-8	TRBJ2-1	TRBD1	-	CASSFQSLGQGSYNEQFF	TGTGCCAGCAGCTTTCAGAGTTTGGGACAGGGCTCCTACAATGAGCAGTTCTTC
TRBV6-1	TRBJ1-2	-	-	CASGRDSTVYGYTF	TGTGCCAGCGGGAGGGACTCAACGGTCTATGGCTACACCTTC
TRBV6-6	TRBJ2-7	-	-	CASSYSRTGAYEQYF	TGTGCCAGCAGTTACTCTAGGACGGGAGCCTACGAGCAGTACTTC
TRBV7-2	TRBJ1-5	-	-	CASSLYAGDYSNQPQHF	TGTGCCAGCAGCTTATATGCGGGGGATTATAGCAATCAGCCCCAGCATTTT
TRBV6-5	TRBJ1-1	TRBD1	few	CASSGQGTRPEAFF	TGTGCCAGCAGTGGACAGGGAACGAGGCCTGAAGCTTTCTTT
TRBV4-3	TRBJ2-5	TRBD1	-	CASSHRNRGRIQETQYF	TGCGCCAGCAGCCACAGAAACAGGGGCCGCATACAAGAGACCCAGTACTTC
TRBV19	TRBJ2-3	TRBD2	-	CASSIALAGRTQYF	TGTGCCAGTAGTATAGCCCTAGCGGGAAGAACGCAGTATTTT
TRBV4-1	TRBJ2-1	TRBD2	-	CASSQTSGTSNEQFF	TGCGCCAGCAGCCAAACTTCCGGGACTAGCAATGAGCAGTTCTTC
TRBV4-2	TRBJ2-6	TRBD1	-	CASSQVQGAFGANVLTF	TGTGCCAGCAGCCAGGTGCAGGGGGCGTTCGGGGCCAACGTCCTGACTTTC
TRBV2	TRBJ2-7	-	once	CASLRGEQYF	TGTGCCAGCCTCAGGGGCGAGCAGTACTTC
TRBV27	TRBJ2-7	-	-	CASSFQGFLYEQYF	TGTGCCAGCAGTTTTCAGGGGTTCCTATACGAGCAGTACTTC
TRBV28	TRBJ1-3	TRBD1	-	CASTQGAGGNTIYF	TGTGCCAGCACGCAGGGGGCAGGTGGAAACACCATATATTTT
TRBV29-1	TRBJ2-1	-	-	CSVGEGGAYNEQFF	TGCAGCGTTGGAGAGGGAGGTGCTTACAATGAGCAGTTCTTC
TRBV6-1	TRBJ2-4	TRBD2	-	CASSEPLAVLAKNIQYF	TGTGCCAGCAGTGAACCACTAGCGGTACTAGCCAAAAACATTCAGTACTTC
TRBV4-3	TRBJ1-5	TRBD1	-	CASSQGQGNQPQHF	TGCGCCAGCAGCCAGGGACAGGGGAATCAGCCCCAGCATTTT
TRBV5-1	TRBJ2-7	-	-	CASSLQGYEQYF	TGCGCCAGCAGCTTACAGGGCTACGAGCAGTACTTC
TRBV18	TRBJ2-7	-	-	CASSPPDRPNSYEQYF	TGTGCCAGCTCACCCCCCGACAGGCCTAACTCCTACGAGCAGTACTTC
TRBV11-2	TRBJ2-3	-	once	CASSSIIASTDTQYF	TGTGCCAGCAGCTCGATTATAGCTAGCACAGATACGCAGTATTTT
TRBV2	TRBJ1-4	-	-	CASSERGQPNEKLFF	TGTGCCAGCAGTGAAAGGGGTCAGCCTAATGAAAAACTGTTTTTT
TRBV28	TRBJ1-4	-	-	CASSLLLPPRATNEKLFF	TGTGCCAGCAGTTTACTGCTTCCACCTCGAGCAACTAATGAAAAACTGTTTTTT
TRBV5-1	TRBJ2-2	TRBD2	-	CASSPRTSGTSTGELFF	TGCGCCAGCAGCCCCAGGACTAGCGGGACTTCAACCGGGGAGCTGTTTTTT
TRBV23-1	TRBJ2-7	-	-	CASSRFLWTVYEQYF	TGCGCCAGCAGTCGCTTTCTCTGGACAGTTTACGAGCAGTACTTC
TRBV11-3	TRBJ1-2	TRBD1	-	CASSLDPGTGQYYGYTF	TGTGCCAGCAGCTTAGATCCCGGGACAGGGCAATACTATGGCTACACCTTC
TRBV5-6	TRBJ2-2	-	-	CASSWGLPNTGELFF	TGTGCCAGCAGCTGGGGGCTGCCGAACACCGGGGAGCTGTTTTTT
TRBV6-6	TRBJ1-3	-	-	CASTPGRGGVTIYF	TGTGCCAGCACTCCCGGAAGGGGGGGGGTCACCATATATTTT
TRBV28	TRBJ2-6	-	-	CASSLQGLLSGANVLTF	TGTGCCAGCAGTTTGCAGGGTTTACTCTCTGGGGCCAACGTCCTGACTTTC
TRBV4-1	TRBJ1-2	-	-	CASSQPGRSLGYTF	TGCGCCAGCAGCCAACCAGGGCGTTCTCTTGGCTACACCTTC
TRBV19	TRBJ1-1	TRBD1	few	CASSKGQGNTEAFF	TGTGCCAGTAGTAAGGGACAGGGGAACACTGAAGCTTTCTTT
TRBV19	TRBJ1-1	-	-	CASSQRVATEAFF	TGTGCCAGTAGTCAACGGGTCGCCACTGAAGCTTTCTTT
TRBV5-6	TRBJ1-2	TRBD1	-	CASRFDRDYGYTF	TGTGCCAGCAGATTTGACAGGGACTATGGCTACACCTTC
TRBV25-1	TRBJ1-4	-	-	CASSGHTGISEKLFF	TGTGCCAGCAGTGGACATACAGGGATATCCGAAAAACTGTTTTTT
TRBV5-6	TRBJ1-4	-	-	CASSFIWTAEELFF	TGTGCCAGCAGCTTCATTTGGACAGCCGAGGAACTGTTTTTT
TRBV23-1	TRBJ2-7	TRBD1	few	CASSQFPGQGAIKDEQYF	TGCGCCAGCAGTCAATTCCCCGGGCAGGGGGCGATTAAGGACGAGCAGTACTTC
TRBV15	TRBJ2-5	TRBD2	-	CATSTPGGGDETQYF	TGTGCCACCAGCACCCCGGGGGGGGGAGATGAGACCCAGTACTTC
TRBV28	TRBJ2-7	-	-	CASKYTTGEQYF	TGTGCCAGCAAGTACACTACAGGGGAGCAGTACTTC
TRBV6-4	TRBJ2-3	TRBD1	-	CASSDTGGAYSTDTQYF	TGTGCCAGCAGTGATACAGGGGGCGCTTATAGCACAGATACGCAGTATTTT
TRBV5-8	TRBJ1-5	TRBD1	-	CASSELQGAGNQPQHF	TGTGCCAGCAGCGAGTTACAGGGGGCAGGCAATCAGCCCCAGCATTTT